This T cell receptor (beta chain) was sequenced in a study of blood T cell repertoires in COVID-19. Data came from immunoSEQ multiplex PCR; TCRdb stores just in-frame clones and leaves some out. The sample contains over 200,000 clones, about 90% of which appear only once. V dropped 1 base and J dropped 0; count of bases not matched to a gene: 3. The CDR3 consists of 17 residues. Germline V gives CDR1 SGHTA, CDR2 FQGTGA. The receptor was derived from a young man with acute or convalescent COVID-19. The rearrangement joins TRBV7-3 to TRBJ2-2; 9 bases are shared with TRBD2. Input material: peripheral blood. CDR3 region: CASSLILAGTNTGELFF. CDR3 DNA: TGTGCCAGCAGCTTAATACTAGCGGGTACGAACACCGGGGAGCTGTTTTTT.